This entry features one T cell receptor beta chain sequence. The target antigen is unknown. This sample was included in a study of T cell responses to AZD1222 COVID-19 vaccine. The data were produced by immunoSEQ multiplex PCR, yet TCRdb's version contains in-frame clones alone and is incomplete. The sample holds roughly 49,000 clones, 79% seen once. This CDR3 spans 14 amino acids. Germline trimming cut 9 bases from V and 4 bases from J; bases unmatched to any gene: 6. CDR1 is KGHDR and CDR2 is SFDVKD in the germline V gene. Findings and caveats of the study: The donors showed a predominance of white British ancestry and of females, with possible underestimation of clonal diversity. No repertoire was sampled before or during the peak T cell response, only after it. Spike-specific TCR breadth rose after two AZD1222 doses, and depth rose as well.

The sample was peripheral blood, taken on day 0 of MenACWY control vaccination. The receptor comes from an adult in good health. The rearrangement joins TRBV24-1 to TRBJ2-1; the match to TRBD1 covers 9 bases. In DNA, the CDR3 is TGTGCCACCTCACAGACAGGGGGGTACAATGAGCAGTTCTTC. This codes for CATSQTGGYNEQFF.